This T cell receptor beta chain derives from a study of OX40 agonist ivuxolimab in advanced cancers. Clones were sequenced by immunoSEQ multiplex PCR, and TCRdb holds only the in-frame ones, with some missing. The sample consists of about 60,000 clones, roughly 83% of them appearing once. After removal of 3 bases from V and 8 bases from J, the junction contained 8 bases not matched to a gene. Germline V gene sequence: CDR1 GTSNPN, CDR2 SVGIG (reference sequence). CDR3 size: 14 residues. Autoimmune disease history or systemic immunosuppression meant exclusion. This clonotype was sampled from an adult with an advanced solid tumor such as melanoma, head and neck, liver or kidney cancer. Specimen: CD4+ or CD8+ T cells sorted from blood, collected in a trial of the OX40 agonist ivuxolimab. The chain couples TRBV30 to TRBJ1-2, with 11 bases that match TRBD1. The chain's CDR3 is CAWSTGQGGKGYTF. DNA of the CDR3: TGTGCCTGGAGCACGGGACAGGGGGGAAAAGGCTACACCTTC.